At least ten counts were recorded for the clone carrying this TCR beta chain. Its target is not known. RNA transcripts were the template, and TCR beta CDR3 regions were amplified from them. RT-PCR with HTBI primers came first, then second-round multiplex PCR. A single record per CDR3 protein comes from TCRdb applying MiXCR to the multiplex PCR reads. This table holds around 590,000 distinct CDR3 sequences, approximately 37% found once. These data belong to a study of Graves' ophthalmopathy and Graves' hyperthyroidism. The V end lost 7 bases, the J end lost 7 bases, and 20 bases lay between the germline ends. There are 15 residues in the CDR3. CDR1 is SQVTM and CDR2 is ANQGSEA in the germline V gene. Overall study findings and caveats: The majority of expanded thyroid clonotypes above 0.001 frequency also occurred in blood.

The source of this sequence is an adult man with Graves' hyperthyroidism. The V gene is TRBV29-1, the J gene TRBJ1-6; D is possibly TRBD1 (5 bases). Sequencing used peripheral blood or thyroid tissue (not recorded which). The CDR3: CSAAGGSPPNSPLHF. CDR3 DNA sequence: TGCAGCGCCGCCGGGGGGTCGCCCCCAAATTCACCCCTCCACTTT. The full variable domain, completed using reference TRBV29-1 and TRBJ1-6, is SAVISQKPSRDICQRGTSLTIQCQVDSQVTMMFWYRQQPGQSLTLIATANQGSEATYESGFVIDKFPISRPNLTFSTLTVSNMSPEDSSIYLCSAAGGSPPNSPLHFGNGTRLTVT.